This T cell receptor (beta chain) was retrieved from a study of blood T cells in healthy people across ages. Through a sample-barcoded 5' primer and a J-beta primer mix, a second PCR was run for roughly 6 to 11 cycles. TCRdb recomputed calls from the 5' RACE reads with MiXCR, one row per CDR3 protein. The data show about 1.8 million distinct CDR3 sequences, about 50% seen once. The CDR3 contains 14 residues. Germline assignment: CDR1 MNHEY and CDR2 SVGEGT. With 7 bases clipped from V and 1 base from J, the junction kept 5 bases outside the gene matches. This sequence originates from a woman aged 40-49 years in good health. Sequenced: blood. J is TRBJ2-7 and V is TRBV6-2 or TRBV6-3; 9 bases agree with TRBD2. The CDR3 reads CASTPSGASYEQYF. The CDR3, as DNA: TGTGCCAGCACTCCTAGCGGGGCATCCTACGAGCAGTACTTC.